This paragraph covers one T cell receptor (beta chain) sequence. Its antigen is not known. The PCR contained 60 Vbeta and 13 Jbeta primers. Repertoires were generated with immunoSEQ multiplex PCR, while TCRdb's copy carries only in-frame clones and drops some. The sample shows fewer than 110,000 clones, over 65% of them seen only once. V was clipped by 0 bases and J by 3 bases; unmatched bases: 4. Germline V gene data show CDR1 as SGHNT and CDR2 as YYREEE (reference sequence). The CDR3 consists of 16 residues. The data belong to a study of cytomegalovirus exposure and HLA in healthy donors. Whole-study findings and limits: Most TCR sequences proved rare, with some public TCRs found in many donors. Some V segments could not be told apart, so they were left out, TRBV6-2 and TRBV6-3 among them. HLA allele associations emerged for about 16,000 TCR beta sequences in a later analysis, at 0.05 false discovery rate. Associated with cytomegalovirus, according to the listing, were 150 to 200 TCR beta chains.

The sequencing sample was made of PBMCs. The origin of this receptor is a woman aged 35 to 49 in good health and CMV-seropositive. V gene TRBV5-4 combines with J gene TRBJ2-2; 8 positions match TRBD1. CDR3 protein: CASSLGLQGDTGELFF. The DNA of the CDR3 is TGTGCCAGCAGCTTGGGATTACAGGGGGACACCGGGGAGCTGTTTTTT.